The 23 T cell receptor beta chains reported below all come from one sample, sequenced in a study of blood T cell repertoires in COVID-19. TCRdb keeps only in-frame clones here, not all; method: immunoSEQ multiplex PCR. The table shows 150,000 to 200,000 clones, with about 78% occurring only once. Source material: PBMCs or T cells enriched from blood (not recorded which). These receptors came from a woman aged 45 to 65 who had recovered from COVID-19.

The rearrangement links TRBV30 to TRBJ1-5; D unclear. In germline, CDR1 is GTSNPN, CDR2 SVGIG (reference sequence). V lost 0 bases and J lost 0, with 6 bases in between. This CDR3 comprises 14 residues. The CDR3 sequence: CAWSVAHSNQPQHF. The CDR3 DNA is TGTGCCTGGAGTGTAGCCCATAGCAATCAGCCCCAGCATTTT. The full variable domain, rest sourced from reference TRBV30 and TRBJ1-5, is SQTIHQWPATLVQPVGSPLSLECTVEGTSNPNLYWYRQAAGRGLQLLFYSVGIGQISSEVPQNLSASRPQDRQFILSSKKLLLSDSGFYLCAWSVAHSNQPQHFGDGTRLSIL.

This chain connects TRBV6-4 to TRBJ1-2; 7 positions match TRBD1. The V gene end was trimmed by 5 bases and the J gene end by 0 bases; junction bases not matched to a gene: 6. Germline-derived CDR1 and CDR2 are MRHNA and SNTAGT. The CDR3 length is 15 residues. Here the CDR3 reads CASSSYRGANYGYTF. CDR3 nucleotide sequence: TGTGCCAGCAGTTCTTACAGGGGAGCTAACTATGGCTACACCTTC.

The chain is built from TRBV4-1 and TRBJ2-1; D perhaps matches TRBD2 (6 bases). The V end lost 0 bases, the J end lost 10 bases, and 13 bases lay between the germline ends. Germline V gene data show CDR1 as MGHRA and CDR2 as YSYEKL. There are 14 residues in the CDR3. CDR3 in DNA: TGCGCCAGCAGCCAAGATCCGAGGAGGGAGGAGCAGTTCTTC. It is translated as CASSQDPRREEQFF.

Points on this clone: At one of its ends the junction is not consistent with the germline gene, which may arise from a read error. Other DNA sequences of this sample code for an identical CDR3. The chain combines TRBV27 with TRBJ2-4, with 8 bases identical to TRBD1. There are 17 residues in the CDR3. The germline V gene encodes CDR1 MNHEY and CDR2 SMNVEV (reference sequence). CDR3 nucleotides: TGTGCCAGCAGCCGACAGGGGCCTTCCCTAGCCAAAAACATTCAATACTTC. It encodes CASSRQGPSLAKNIQYF.

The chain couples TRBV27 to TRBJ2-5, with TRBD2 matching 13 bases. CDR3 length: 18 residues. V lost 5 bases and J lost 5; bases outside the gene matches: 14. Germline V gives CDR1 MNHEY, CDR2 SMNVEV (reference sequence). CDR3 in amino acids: CASSGQPGLAGSGETQYF. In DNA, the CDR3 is TGTGCCAGCAGTGGTCAACCGGGACTAGCGGGATCTGGGGAGACCCAGTACTTC.

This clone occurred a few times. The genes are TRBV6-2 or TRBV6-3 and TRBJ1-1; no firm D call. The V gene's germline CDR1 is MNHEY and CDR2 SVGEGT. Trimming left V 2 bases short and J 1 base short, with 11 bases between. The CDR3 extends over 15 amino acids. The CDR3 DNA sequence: TGTGCCAGCAGTTACCCCGTGGCGGGGAACACTGAAGCTTTCTTT. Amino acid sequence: CASSYPVAGNTEAFF.

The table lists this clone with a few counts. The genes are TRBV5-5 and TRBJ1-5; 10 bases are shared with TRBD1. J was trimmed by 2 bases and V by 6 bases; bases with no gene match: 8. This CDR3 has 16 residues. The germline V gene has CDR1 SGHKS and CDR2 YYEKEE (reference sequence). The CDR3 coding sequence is TGTGCCAGCACTCCCTCCGGGACAGGGGGCAATCAGCCCCAGCATTTT. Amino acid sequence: CASTPSGTGGNQPQHF.

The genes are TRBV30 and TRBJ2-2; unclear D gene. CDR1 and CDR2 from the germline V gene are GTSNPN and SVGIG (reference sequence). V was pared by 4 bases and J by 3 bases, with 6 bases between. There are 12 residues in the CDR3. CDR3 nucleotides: TGTGCCTGGACTCCTCACACCGGGGAGCTGTTTTTT. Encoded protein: CAWTPHTGELFF.

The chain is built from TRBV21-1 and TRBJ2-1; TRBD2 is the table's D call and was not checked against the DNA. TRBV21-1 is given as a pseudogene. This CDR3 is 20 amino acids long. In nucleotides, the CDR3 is TGTGCCAGCAGCAAAGGATTGGAGCGGGAGGTAATCATTACCAGGGGTGAGCAGTTCTTC. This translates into CASSKGLEREVIITRGEQFF.

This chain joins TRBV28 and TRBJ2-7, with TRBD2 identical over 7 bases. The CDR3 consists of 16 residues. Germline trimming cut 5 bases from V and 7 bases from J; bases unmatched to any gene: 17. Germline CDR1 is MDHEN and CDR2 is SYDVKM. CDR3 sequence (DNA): TGTGCCAGCAGTCCTTACTCGGCTAGCGGTTTTGGGGAGCAGTACTTC. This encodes CASSPYSASGFGEQYF.

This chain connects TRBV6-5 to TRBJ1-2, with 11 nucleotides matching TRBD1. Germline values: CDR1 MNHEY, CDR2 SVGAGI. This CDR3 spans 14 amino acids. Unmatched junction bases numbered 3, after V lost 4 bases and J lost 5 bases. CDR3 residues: CASSWTGGAYGYTF. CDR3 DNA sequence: TGTGCCAGCAGTTGGACAGGGGGCGCATATGGCTACACCTTC.

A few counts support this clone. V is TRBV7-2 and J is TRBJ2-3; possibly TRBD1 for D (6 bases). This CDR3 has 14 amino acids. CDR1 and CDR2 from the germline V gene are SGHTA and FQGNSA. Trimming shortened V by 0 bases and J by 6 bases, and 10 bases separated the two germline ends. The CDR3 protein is CASSLASRGDTQYF. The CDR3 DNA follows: TGTGCCAGCAGCTTAGCCTCGAGGGGGGATACGCAGTATTTT. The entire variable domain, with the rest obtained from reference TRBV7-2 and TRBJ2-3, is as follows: GAGVSQSPSNKVTEKGKDVELRCDPISGHTALYWYRQSLGQGLEFLIYFQGNSAPDKSGLPSDRFSAERTGGSVSTLTIQRTQQEDSAVYLCASSLASRGDTQYFGPGTRLTVL.

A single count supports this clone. The CDR3 DNA reads as TGCGCCAGCAGCCCAGGCCGGACTGGCTATGGCTACACCTTC. Amino acid sequence: CASSPGRTGYGYTF. V gene TRBV5-1 combines with J gene TRBJ1-2; unclear D gene. Trimming shortened V by 4 bases and J by 4 bases, and 14 bases separated the two germline ends. This CDR3 has 14 amino acids. CDR1 is SGHRS, CDR2 YFSETQ, per germline.

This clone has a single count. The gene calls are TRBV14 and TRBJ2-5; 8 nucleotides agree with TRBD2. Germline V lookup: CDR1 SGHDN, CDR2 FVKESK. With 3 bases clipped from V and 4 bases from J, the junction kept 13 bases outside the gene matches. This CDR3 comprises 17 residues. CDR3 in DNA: TGTGCCAGCAGCCACCAGGGACTAGTGGGGTCAGGAGAGACCCAGTACTTC. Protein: CASSHQGLVGSGETQYF.

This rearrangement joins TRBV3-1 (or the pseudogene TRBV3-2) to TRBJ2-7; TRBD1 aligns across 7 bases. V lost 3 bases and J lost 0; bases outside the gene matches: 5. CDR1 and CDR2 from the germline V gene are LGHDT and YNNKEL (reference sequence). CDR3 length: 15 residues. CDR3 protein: CASSQGQSSSYEQYF. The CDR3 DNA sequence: TGTGCCAGCAGCCAGGGACAGTCTAGCTCCTACGAGCAGTACTTC.

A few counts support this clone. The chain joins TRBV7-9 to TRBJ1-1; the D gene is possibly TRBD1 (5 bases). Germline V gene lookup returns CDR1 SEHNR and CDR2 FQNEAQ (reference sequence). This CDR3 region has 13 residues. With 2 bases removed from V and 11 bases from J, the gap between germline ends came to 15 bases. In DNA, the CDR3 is TGTGCCAGCAGCTTACCTGTATCGGGGGTGGCTTTCTTT. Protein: CASSLPVSGVAFF.

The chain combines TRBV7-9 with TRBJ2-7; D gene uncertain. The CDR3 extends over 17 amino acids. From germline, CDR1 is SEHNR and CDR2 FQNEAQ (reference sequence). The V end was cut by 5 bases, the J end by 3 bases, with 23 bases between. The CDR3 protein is CASSPINGGAGDYEQYF. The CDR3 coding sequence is TGTGCCAGCAGCCCGATAAACGGCGGTGCCGGCGACTACGAGCAGTACTTC.

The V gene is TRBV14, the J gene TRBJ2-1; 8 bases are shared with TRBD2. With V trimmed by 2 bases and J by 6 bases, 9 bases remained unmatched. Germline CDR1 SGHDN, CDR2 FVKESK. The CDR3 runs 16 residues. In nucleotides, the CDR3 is TGTGCCAGCAGCCAATTCCGAAGCGGGAGTGGCAATGAGCAGTTCTTC. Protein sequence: CASSQFRSGSGNEQFF.

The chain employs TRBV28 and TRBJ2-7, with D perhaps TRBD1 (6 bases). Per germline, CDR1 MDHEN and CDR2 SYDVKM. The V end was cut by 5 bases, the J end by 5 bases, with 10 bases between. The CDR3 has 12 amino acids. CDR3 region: CASSGQYHEQYF. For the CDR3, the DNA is TGTGCCAGCAGTGGACAGTACCACGAGCAGTACTTC.

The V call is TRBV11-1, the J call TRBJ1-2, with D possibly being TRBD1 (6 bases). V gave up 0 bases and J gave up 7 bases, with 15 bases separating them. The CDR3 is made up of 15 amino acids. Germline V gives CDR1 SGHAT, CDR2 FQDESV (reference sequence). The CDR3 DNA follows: TGTGCCAGCAGCTTAGCGGACAGTGCTCGAGTTGGCTACACCTTC. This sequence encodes CASSLADSARVGYTF.

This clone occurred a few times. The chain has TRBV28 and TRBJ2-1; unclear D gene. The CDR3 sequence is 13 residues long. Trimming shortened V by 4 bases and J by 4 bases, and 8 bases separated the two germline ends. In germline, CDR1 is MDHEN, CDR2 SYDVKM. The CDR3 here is CASSSGRYNEQFF. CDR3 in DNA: TGTGCCAGCAGTTCGGGTCGTTACAATGAGCAGTTCTTC.

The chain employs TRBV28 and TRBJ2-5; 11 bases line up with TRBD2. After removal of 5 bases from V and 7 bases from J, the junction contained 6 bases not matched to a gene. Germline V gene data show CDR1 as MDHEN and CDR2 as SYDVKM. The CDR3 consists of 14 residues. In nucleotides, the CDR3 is TGTGCCAGCAGTCTCGGACTAGCGGGTGGGACCCAGTACTTC. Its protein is CASSLGLAGGTQYF.

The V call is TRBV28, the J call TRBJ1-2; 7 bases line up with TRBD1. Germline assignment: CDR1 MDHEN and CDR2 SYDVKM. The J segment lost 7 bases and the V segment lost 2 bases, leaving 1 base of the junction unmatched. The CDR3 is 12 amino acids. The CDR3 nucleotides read TGTGCCAGCAGTTTACAGGGGGTTGGCTACACCTTC. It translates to CASSLQGVGYTF.